This TCR beta chain was identified in a study of vaccination effects on CD4 cells after COVID-19 (dated by TCRdb to the early 2020s). The study in broad terms: The ViraFEST assay stimulated PBMC with viral peptide pools and then used TCR sequencing to identify antigen-specific CD4+ T cell clonotypes by expansion. After vaccination, three convalescent patients were sampled at an early time point (day +14) and at a late time point (day +241, +227 and +161, respectively). A total of ten to eleven COVID-19 convalescent patients and several SARS-CoV-2-naive healthy vaccine recipients were included in the full study. Cultures from other donors in the study were sequenced with the Oncomine TCR Beta short-read assay on an Illumina iSeq 100. Across the study, the median time from the second dose to post-vaccine sampling was 72 days (range 14 to 241). SARS-CoV-2 spike-specific CD4+ TCR repertoires from before and after mRNA vaccination were compared in COVID-19 convalescent patients and in infection-naive vaccine recipients. Approximately 2 million PBMC per well were cultured in IMDM with about 4.8% human AB serum, around 9.1 IU/ml IL-2 and gentamicin, plus 10 ug/ml peptides.

A remark on this clone: The specificity of this receptor is unknown. No base-level quality is on record; no much larger clone is a single base apart.

Study-level results and caveats: Both infection-induced and vaccine-induced clones contracted markedly at late post-vaccination timepoints, which is consistent with waning T cell responses. In convalescent patients, the post-vaccine spike-reactive repertoire was composed mainly of new vaccine-induced clones that were largely distinct from infection-induced clones. The study was limited by a small number of convalescent patients and lacked early post-infection timepoints.

The germline V gene encodes CDR1 MDHEN and CDR2 SYDVKM. From the cysteine up to the phenylalanine, the CDR3 has a length of 12 residues. CDR3 DNA only is kept here, 36 bases in frame from base 1. Germline trimming: 10 bases from V, 7 bases from J; junction bases outside gene matches: 10. After more than 9 days of culture, CD4+ T cells were isolated with the EasySep CD4+ T cell isolation kit. Convalescent patients had PCR-confirmed SARS-CoV-2 infection between March and December 2020, before Alpha, Beta and Delta variants emerged in the United States. Participants received two doses of either the BNT162b2 or the mRNA-1273 mRNA SARS-CoV-2 vaccine. On days 3 and 7, half of the culture medium was replaced with fresh IL-2-containing medium. Unless otherwise noted, each peptide stimulation condition was cultured in triplicate wells. Using Ficoll-Paque Plus gradient centrifugation, PBMC were separated from whole blood and then either used fresh or cryopreserved at -140C. Genomic DNA was extracted from cultured CD4+ T cells with the QIAamp micro DNA kit.

Library preparation used the immunoSEQ multiplex PCR assay. DNA from the CD4+ T cells that had been cultured and isolated underwent TCR beta CDR3 sequencing. The original pipeline was this. Non-productive TCR sequences were removed and reads were trimmed to the CDR3 region, keeping CDR3s of at least 7 amino acids. The MANAFEST web app was used to identify antigen-specific clonotypes by comparing expansion in peptide wells with expansion in reference cultures. For clones to be considered positive, expansion at FDR<0.05 versus reference and all other wells, an odds ratio above 5, and a frequency above 0.1% in two replicate wells were required. A clonotype was defined as cross-reactive if the clonotype was significantly expanded both in SARS-CoV-2 spike wells and in at least one common cold coronavirus spike condition. Levenshtein distance calculated with the stringdist R package was used to assess CDR3 similarity, and unrooted trees were constructed with ape in R 3.6.1. Drawn from immuneACCESS, this table holds only the in-frame rearrangements with V and J called that TCRdb kept. Clones are partly lost; checked studies trace under half to an unresolved V gene and leave the rest unexplained. V and J calls plus clone size are reproduced from that table; the DNA served to infer D and trimming. The sample includes about 46,000 clones, with under 85% observed a single time. Jointly, the top ten make up approximately 5.4% of the sample.

The chain links TRBV28 with TRBJ2-7; TRBD2 fits 7 bases in the junction. Here the sequenced sample was CD4+ T cells from PBMCs cultured without peptide, taken after COVID-19 vaccination. The receptor comes from a human donor who had a prior SARS-CoV-2 infection. The CDR3 sequence is CATRDYVGEQYF. The bases are TGTGCCACCAGGGACTACGTGGGGGAGCAGTACTTC.